These 5 T cell receptor beta chains originate from one sample sequenced in a study of blood T cell repertoires in COVID-19 (TCRdb year 2020). The library was obtained by the immunoSEQ multiplex PCR assay. Here the immuneACCESS table is served through TCRdb, limited to in-frame sequences with V and J called. Missing clones are a known gap in these copies; in checked studies unresolved V genes cover under half, and the rest lacks a known reason. In all, the sample holds 200,000 or so clones, and around 85% of those were seen once. 1.3% of the sample is held by the ten biggest clonotypes. The sample consisted of PBMCs or T cells enriched from blood (not recorded which). The receptors come from a woman aged 40 to 50 with acute COVID-19.

This sequence joins TRBV27 and TRBJ1-5; 12 bases align to TRBD1. The CDR3 loop spans 18 amino acids. The germline CDR1 and CDR2 sequences are MNHEY and SMNVEV (reference sequence). J lost 6 bases, V lost 6 bases, and 15 bases had no gene match. This CDR3 reads CASSSRSGTGGSRQPQHF. The CDR3 region has the DNA TGTGCCAGCAGCAGCCGCTCCGGGACAGGGGGCTCGCGTCAGCCCCAGCATTTT.

This clone was found once. The chain employs TRBV2 and TRBJ1-1; TRBD1 aligns across 7 bases. After removal of 6 bases from V and 0 bases from J, the junction contained 4 bases not matched to a gene. Germline CDR1 reads SNHLY; CDR2 reads FYNNEI. The CDR3 is made up of 14 amino acids. Here the CDR3 DNA reads TGTGCCAGCAGGATTGGGACAGTGAACACTGAAGCTTTCTTT. Encoded protein: CASRIGTVNTEAFF.

This rearrangement joins TRBV10-3 to TRBJ2-1; TRBD1 aligns across 12 bases. The J segment lost 7 bases and the V segment lost 11 bases, leaving 9 bases of the junction unmatched. CDR1 ENHRY and CDR2 SYGVKD come from the germline V gene. This CDR3 has 14 residues. CDR3 nucleotide sequence: TGTGCCTCTTCCCGGGACAGGGGGCTGAATGAGCAGTTCTTC. Residues: CASSRDRGLNEQFF.

The chain joins TRBV7-8 to TRBJ2-1, with 8 bases fitting TRBD2. J lost 4 bases, V lost 7 bases, and 6 bases had no gene match. The germline V gene has CDR1 SGHVS and CDR2 FQNEAQ. The CDR3 runs 14 residues. CDR3 nucleotides: TGTGCCAGCAACCGCGGCGGGGGGTACAATGAGCAGTTCTTC. Its translation is CASNRGGGYNEQFF.

The chain carries TRBV27 and TRBJ1-6, with no clear D. The CDR3 loop spans 15 amino acids. V was clipped by 0 bases and J by 0 bases, with 3 bases between them. Germline CDR1 MNHEY, CDR2 SMNVEV (reference sequence). CDR3 loop: CASSLSHSYNSPLHF. As DNA, the CDR3 is TGTGCCAGCAGTTTATCCCACTCCTATAATTCACCCCTCCACTTT.